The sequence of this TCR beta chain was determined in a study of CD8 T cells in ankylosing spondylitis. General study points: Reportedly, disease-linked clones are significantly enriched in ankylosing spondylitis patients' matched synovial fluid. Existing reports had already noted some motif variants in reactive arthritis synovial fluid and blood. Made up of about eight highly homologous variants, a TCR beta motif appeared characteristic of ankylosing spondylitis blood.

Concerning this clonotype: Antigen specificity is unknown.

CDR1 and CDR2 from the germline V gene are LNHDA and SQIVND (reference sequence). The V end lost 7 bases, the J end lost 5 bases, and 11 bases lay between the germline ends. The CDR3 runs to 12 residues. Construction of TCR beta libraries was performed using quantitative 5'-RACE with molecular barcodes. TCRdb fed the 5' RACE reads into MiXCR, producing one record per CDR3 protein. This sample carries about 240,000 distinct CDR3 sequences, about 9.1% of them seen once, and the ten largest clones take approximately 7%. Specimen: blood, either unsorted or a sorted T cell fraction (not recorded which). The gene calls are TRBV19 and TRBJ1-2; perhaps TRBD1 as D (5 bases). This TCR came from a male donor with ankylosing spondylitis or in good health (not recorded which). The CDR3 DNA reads TGTGCCAGTACGGGCCGGGGGTATGGCTACACCTTC. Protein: CASTGRGYGYTF.